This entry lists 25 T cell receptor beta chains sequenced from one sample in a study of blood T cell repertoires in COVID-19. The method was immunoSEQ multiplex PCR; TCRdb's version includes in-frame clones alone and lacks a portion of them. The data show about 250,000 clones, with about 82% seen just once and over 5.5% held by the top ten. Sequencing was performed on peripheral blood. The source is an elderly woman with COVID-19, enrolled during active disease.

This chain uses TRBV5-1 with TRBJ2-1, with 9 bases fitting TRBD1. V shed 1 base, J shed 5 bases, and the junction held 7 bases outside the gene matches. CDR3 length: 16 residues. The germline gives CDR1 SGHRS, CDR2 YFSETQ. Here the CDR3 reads CASSLSRTGVDNEQFF. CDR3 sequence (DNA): TGCGCCAGCAGCTTGTCCCGGACAGGGGTCGACAATGAGCAGTTCTTC. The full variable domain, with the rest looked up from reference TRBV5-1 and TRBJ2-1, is KAGVTQTPRYLIKTRGQQVTLSCSPISGHRSVSWYQQTPGQGLQFLFEYFSETQRNKGNFPGRFSGRQFSNSRSEMNVSTLELGDSALYLCASSLSRTGVDNEQFFGPGTRLTVL.

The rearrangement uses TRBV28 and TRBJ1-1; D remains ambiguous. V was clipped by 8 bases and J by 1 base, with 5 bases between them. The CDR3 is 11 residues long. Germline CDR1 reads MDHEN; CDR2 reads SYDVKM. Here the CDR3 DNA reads TGTGCCAGCCAGAAGAACACTGAAGCTTTCTTT. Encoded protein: CASQKNTEAFF.

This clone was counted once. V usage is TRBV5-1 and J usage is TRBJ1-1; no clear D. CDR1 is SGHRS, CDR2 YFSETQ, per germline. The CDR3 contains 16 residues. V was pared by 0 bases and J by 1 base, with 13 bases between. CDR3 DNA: TGCGCCAGCAGCTTGGACGTGGGAGGGAAGAACACTGAAGCTTTCTTT. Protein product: CASSLDVGGKNTEAFF.

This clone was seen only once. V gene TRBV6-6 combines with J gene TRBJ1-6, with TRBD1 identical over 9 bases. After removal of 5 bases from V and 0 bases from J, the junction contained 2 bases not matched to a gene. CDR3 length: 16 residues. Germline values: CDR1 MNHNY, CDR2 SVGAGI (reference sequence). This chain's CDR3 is CASSRQGGSYNSPLHF. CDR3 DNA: TGTGCCAGCAGTCGACAGGGGGGCTCCTATAATTCACCCCTCCACTTT.

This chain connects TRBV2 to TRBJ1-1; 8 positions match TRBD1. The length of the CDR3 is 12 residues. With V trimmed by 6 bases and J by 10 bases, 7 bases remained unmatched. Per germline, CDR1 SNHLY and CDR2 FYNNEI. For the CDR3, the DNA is TGTGCCAGCAGCGCCCGGACAGGGATAGCTTTCTTT. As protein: CASSARTGIAFF.

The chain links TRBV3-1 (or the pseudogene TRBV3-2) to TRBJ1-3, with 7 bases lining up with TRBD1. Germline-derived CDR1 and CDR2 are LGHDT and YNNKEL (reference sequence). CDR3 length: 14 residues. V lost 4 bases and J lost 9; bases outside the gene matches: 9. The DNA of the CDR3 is TGTGCCAGCAGCCCGAGCGGGAGGGGGCTCACCATATATTTT. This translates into CASSPSGRGLTIYF.

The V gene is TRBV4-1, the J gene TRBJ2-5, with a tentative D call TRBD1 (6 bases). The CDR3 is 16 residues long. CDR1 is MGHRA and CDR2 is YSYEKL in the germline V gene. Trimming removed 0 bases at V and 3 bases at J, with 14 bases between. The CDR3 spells CASSQDKAQGKETQYF. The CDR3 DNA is TGCGCCAGCAGCCAAGATAAAGCTCAGGGGAAAGAGACCCAGTACTTC.

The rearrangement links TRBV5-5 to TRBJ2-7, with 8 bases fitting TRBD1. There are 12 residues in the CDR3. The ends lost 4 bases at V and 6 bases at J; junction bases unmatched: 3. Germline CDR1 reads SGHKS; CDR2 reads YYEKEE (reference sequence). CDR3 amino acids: CASSPGGGEQYV. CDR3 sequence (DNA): TGTGCCAGCAGCCCAGGGGGCGGCGAGCAGTACGTC.

DNA for the CDR3: TGTGCCAGCAGCCCTACGTACGGCTCTGGAAACACCATATATTTT. Its translation is CASSPTYGSGNTIYF. The chain recombines TRBV11-2 with TRBJ1-3; D call uncertain. The V end was cut by 5 bases, the J end by 0 bases, with 11 bases between. This CDR3 is 15 amino acids long. Germline CDR1 reads SGHAT; CDR2 reads FQNNGV. The whole variable domain, remainder taken from reference TRBV11-2 and TRBJ1-3, is EAGVAQSPRYKIIEKRQSVAFWCNPISGHATLYWYQQILGQGPKLLIQFQNNGVVDDSQLPKDRFSAERLKGVDSTLKIQPAKLEDSAVYLCASSPTYGSGNTIYFGEGSWLTVV.

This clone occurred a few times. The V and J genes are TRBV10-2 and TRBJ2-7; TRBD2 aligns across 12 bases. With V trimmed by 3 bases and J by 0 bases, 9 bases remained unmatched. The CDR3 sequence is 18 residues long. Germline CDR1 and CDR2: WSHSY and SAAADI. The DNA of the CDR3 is TGCGCCAGCAGTGAACCAGGACTAGCGGGGCGCTACTCCTACGAGCAGTACGTC. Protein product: CASSEPGLAGRYSYEQYV.

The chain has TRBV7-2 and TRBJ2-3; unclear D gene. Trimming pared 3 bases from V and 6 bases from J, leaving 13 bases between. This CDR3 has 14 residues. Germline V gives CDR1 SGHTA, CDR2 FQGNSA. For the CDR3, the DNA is TGTGCCAGCAGCTTGAAGCGAGCCGGGGATACGCAGTATTTT. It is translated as CASSLKRAGDTQYF.

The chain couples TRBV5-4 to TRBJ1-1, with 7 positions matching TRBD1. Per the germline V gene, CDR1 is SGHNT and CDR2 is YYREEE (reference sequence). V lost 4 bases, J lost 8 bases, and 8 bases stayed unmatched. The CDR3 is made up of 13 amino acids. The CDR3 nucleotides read TGTGCCAGCAGCCAAATACAGGGGCAAGAAGCTTTCTTT. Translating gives CASSQIQGQEAFF.

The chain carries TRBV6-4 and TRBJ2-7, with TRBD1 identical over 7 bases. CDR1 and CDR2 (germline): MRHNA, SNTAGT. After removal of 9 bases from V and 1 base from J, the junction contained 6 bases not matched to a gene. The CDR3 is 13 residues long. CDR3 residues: CASEGARSYEQYV. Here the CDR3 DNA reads TGTGCCAGTGAGGGGGCGAGGTCCTACGAGCAGTACGTC.

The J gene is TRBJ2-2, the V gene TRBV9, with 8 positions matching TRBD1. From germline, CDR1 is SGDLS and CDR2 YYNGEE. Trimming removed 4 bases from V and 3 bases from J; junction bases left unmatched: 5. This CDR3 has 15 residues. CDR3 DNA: TGTGCCAGCAGCAGGACAGGGTTCGACACCGGGGAGCTGTTTTTT. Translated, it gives CASSRTGFDTGELFF.

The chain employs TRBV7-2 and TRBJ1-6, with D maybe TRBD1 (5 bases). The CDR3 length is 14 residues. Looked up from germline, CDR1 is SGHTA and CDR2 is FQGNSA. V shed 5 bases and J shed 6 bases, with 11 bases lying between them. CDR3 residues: CASSRGTTNSPLHF. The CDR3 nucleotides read TGTGCCAGCAGCCGGGGGACTACTAATTCACCCCTCCACTTT.

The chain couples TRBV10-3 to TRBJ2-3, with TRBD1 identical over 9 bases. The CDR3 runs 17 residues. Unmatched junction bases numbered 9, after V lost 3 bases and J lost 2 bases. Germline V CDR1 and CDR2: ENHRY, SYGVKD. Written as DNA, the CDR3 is TGTGCCATCAGTGACACCCGGGACAGGGTTCCCACAGATACGCAGTATTTT. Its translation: CAISDTRDRVPTDTQYF.

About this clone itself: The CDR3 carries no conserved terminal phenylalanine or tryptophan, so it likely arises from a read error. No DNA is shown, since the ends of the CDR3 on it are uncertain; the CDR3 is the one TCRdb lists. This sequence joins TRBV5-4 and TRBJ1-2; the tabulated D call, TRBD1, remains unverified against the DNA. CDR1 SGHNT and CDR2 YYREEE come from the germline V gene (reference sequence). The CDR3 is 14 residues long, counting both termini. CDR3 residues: CASSLEGDRGPSNI.

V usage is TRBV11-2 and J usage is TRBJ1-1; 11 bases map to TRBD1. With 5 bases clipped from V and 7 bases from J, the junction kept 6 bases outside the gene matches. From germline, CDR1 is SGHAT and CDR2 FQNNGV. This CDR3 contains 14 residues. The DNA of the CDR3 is TGTGCCAGCAGCCCTTGGGACAGGGGGTATGAAGCTTTCTTT. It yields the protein CASSPWDRGYEAFF. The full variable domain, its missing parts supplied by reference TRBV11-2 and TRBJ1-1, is EAGVAQSPRYKIIEKRQSVAFWCNPISGHATLYWYQQILGQGPKLLIQFQNNGVVDDSQLPKDRFSAERLKGVDSTLKIQPAKLEDSAVYLCASSPWDRGYEAFFGQGTRLTVV.

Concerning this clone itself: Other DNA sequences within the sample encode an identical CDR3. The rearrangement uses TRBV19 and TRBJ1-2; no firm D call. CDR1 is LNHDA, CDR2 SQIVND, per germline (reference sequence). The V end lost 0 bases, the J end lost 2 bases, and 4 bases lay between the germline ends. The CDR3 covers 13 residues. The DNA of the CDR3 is TGTGCCAGTAGTATAGACAGGAACTATGGCTACACCTTC. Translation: CASSIDRNYGYTF.

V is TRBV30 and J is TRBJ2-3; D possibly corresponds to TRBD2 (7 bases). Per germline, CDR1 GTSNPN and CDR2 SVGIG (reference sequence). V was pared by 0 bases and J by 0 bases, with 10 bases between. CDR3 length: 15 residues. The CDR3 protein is CAWSVGGASTDTQYF. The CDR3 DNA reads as TGTGCCTGGAGTGTAGGGGGGGCTAGCACAGATACGCAGTATTTT.

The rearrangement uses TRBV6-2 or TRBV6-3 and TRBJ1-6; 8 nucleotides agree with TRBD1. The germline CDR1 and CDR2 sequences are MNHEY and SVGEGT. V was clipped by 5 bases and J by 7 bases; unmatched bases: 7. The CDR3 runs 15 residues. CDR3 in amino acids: CASSDPGTGNSPLHF. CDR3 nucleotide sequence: TGTGCCAGCAGTGATCCCGGGACAGGAAATTCACCCCTCCACTTT.

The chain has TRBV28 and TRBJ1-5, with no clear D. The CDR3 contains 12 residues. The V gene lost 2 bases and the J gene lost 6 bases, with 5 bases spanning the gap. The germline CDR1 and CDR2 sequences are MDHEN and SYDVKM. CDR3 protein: CASSLEVQPQHF. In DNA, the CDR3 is TGTGCCAGCAGTTTAGAGGTTCAGCCCCAGCATTTT.

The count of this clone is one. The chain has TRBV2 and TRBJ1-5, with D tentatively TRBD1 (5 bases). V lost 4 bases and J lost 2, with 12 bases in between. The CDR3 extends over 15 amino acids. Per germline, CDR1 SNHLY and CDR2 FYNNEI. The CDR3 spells CASSAQGKGNQPQHF. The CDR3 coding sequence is TGTGCCAGCAGTGCTCAGGGAAAGGGCAATCAGCCCCAGCATTTT.

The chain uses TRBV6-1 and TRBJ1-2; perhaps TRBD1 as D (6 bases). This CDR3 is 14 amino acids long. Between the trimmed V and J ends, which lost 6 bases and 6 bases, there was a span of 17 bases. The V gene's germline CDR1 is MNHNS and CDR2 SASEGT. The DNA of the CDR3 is TGTGCCAGCAGCCCGGCGGGGGGCTCGAATGGCTACACCTTC. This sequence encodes CASSPAGGSNGYTF.

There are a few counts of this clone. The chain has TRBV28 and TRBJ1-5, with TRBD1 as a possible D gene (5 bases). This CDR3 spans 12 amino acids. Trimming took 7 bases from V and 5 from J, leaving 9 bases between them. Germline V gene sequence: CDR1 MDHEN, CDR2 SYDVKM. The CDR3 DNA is TGTGCCAGCACCCCGGGGGATCAGCCCCAGCATTTT. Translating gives CASTPGDQPQHF.